Following are 4 T cell receptor beta chains from one sample sequenced in a study of blood T cell repertoires in COVID-19. Sequenced by immunoSEQ multiplex PCR; TCRdb stores in-frame clones only, minus some. The profile shows roughly 150,000 clones, around 75% of them singletons. Sequenced sample: peripheral blood. Receptors were obtained from an elderly woman with acute or convalescent COVID-19.

The genes are TRBV3-1 (or the pseudogene TRBV3-2) and TRBJ1-2, with TRBD1 identical over 10 bases. Germline V gene data show CDR1 as LGHDT and CDR2 as YNNKEL (reference sequence). CDR3 length: 17 amino acids. V lost 0 bases and J lost 5; bases outside the gene matches: 9. The CDR3 nucleotides read TGTGCCAGCAGCCAAGATCCGAACCGGGACAGGGGTTATGGCTACACCTTC. Protein product: CASSQDPNRDRGYGYTF.

CDR3 nucleotides: TGTGCCACCAGCAGAGAGAGGGGGCGCGGGTATGGCTACACCTTC. It yields the protein CATSRERGRGYGYTF. The chain has TRBV15 and TRBJ1-2, with TRBD1 matching over 7 bases. The CDR3 has 15 amino acids. The trim removed 0 bases at V and 5 bases at J, leaving 6 bases unmatched. Germline V gives CDR1 LNHNV, CDR2 YYDKDF (reference sequence).

The gene calls are TRBV5-1 and TRBJ2-5; D possibly corresponds to TRBD2 (7 bases). Looked up from germline, CDR1 is SGHRS and CDR2 is YFSETQ. The CDR3 is 14 amino acids. The V end was cut by 4 bases, the J end by 5 bases, with 15 bases between. The CDR3 spells CASSTVGGPETQYF. The CDR3 DNA follows: TGCGCCAGCAGCACGGTGGGGGGGCCGGAGACCCAGTACTTC.

The V call is TRBV28, the J call TRBJ1-4; D is ambiguous. The CDR3 covers 14 residues. Looked up from germline, CDR1 is MDHEN and CDR2 is SYDVKM. Trimming removed 5 bases from V and 4 bases from J, with 11 bases in between. The CDR3 region has the DNA TGTGCCAGCAGTCCCCAGGAAATTAATGAAAAACTGTTTTTT. It codes for CASSPQEINEKLFF. The whole variable domain, remainder taken from reference TRBV28 and TRBJ1-4, is DVKVTQSSRYLVKRTGEKVFLECVQDMDHENMFWYRQDPGLGLRLIYFSYDVKMKEKGDIPEGYSVSREKKERFSLILESASTNQTSMYLCASSPQEINEKLFFGSGTQLSVL.